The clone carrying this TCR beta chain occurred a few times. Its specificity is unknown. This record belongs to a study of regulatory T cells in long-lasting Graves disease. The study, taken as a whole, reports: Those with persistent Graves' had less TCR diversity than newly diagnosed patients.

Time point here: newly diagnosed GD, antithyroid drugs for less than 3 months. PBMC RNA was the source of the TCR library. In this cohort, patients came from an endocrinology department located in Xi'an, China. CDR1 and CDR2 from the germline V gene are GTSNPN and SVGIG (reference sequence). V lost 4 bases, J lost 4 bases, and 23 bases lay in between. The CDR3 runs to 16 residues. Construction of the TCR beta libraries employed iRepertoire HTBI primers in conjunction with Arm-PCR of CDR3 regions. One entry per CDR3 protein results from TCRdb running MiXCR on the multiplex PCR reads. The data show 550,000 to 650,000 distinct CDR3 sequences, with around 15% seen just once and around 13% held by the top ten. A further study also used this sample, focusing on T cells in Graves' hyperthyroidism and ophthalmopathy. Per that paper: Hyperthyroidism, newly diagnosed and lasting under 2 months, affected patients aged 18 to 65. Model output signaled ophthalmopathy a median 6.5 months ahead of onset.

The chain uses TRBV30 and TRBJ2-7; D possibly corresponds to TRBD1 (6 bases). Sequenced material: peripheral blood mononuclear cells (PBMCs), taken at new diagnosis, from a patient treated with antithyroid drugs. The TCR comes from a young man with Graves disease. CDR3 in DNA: TGTGCCTGGACCCCCAAGAAGGGGGAGACCCTTTACGAGCAGTACTTC. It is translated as CAWTPKKGETLYEQYF. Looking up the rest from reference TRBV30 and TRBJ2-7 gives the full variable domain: SQTIHQWPATLVQPVGSPLSLECTVEGTSNPNLYWYRQAAGRGLQLLFYSVGIGQISSEVPQNLSASRPQDRQFILSSKKLLLSDSGFYLCAWTPKKGETLYEQYFGPGTRLTVT.